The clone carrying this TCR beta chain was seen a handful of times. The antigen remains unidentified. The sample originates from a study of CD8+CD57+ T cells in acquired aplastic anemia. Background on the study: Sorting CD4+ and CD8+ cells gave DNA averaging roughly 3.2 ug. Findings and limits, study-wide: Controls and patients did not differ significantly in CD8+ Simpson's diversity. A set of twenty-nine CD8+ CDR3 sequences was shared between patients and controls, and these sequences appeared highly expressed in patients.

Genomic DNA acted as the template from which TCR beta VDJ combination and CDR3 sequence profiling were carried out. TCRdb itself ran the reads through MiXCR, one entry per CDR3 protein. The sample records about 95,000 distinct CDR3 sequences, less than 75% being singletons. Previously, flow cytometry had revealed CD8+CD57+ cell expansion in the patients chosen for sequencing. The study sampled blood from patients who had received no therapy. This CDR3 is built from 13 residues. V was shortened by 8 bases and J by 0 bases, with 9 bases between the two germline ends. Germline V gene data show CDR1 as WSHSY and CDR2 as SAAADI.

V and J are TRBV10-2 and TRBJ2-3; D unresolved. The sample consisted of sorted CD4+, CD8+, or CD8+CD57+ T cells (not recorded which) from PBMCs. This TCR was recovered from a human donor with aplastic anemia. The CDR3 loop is CASGSDSTDTQYF. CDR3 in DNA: TGCGCCAGCGGTTCGGATAGCACAGATACGCAGTATTTT.